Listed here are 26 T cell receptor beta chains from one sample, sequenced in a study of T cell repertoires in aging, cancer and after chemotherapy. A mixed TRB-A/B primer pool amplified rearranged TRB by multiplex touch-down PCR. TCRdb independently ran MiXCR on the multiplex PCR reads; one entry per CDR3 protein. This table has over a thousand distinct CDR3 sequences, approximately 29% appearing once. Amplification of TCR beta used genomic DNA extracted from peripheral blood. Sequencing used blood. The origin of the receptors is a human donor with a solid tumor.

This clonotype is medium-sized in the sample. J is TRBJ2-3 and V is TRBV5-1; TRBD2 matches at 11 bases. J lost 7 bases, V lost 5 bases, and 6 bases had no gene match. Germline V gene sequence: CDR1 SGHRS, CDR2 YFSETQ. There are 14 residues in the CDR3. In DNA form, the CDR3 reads TGCGCCAGCAGTAGCGGGGGGGCGGGAAATACGCAGTATTTT. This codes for CASSSGGAGNTQYF.

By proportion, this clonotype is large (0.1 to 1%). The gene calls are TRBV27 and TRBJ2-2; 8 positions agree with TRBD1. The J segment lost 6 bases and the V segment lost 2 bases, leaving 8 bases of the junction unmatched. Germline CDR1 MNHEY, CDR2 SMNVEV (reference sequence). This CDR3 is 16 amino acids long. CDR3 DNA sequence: TGTGCCAGCAGTTTAATCGGGACAGGATTGTCCGGGGAGCTGTTTTTT. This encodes CASSLIGTGLSGELFF.

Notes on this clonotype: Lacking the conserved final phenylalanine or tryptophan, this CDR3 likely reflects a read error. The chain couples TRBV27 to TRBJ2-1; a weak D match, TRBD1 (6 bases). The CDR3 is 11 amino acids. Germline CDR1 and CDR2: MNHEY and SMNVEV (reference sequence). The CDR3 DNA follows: TGTGAAAGCAGTGTAAGGGACACACAGTTCTTA. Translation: CESSVRDTQFL.

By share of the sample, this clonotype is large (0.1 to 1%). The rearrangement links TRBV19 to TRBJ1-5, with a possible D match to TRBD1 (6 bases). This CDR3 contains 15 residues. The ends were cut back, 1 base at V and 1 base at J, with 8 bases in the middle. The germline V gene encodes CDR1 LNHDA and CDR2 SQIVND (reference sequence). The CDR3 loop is CASSIGGASNQPQHF. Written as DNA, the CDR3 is TGTGCCAGTAGTATAGGGGGGGCCAGCAATCAGCCCCAGCATTTT.

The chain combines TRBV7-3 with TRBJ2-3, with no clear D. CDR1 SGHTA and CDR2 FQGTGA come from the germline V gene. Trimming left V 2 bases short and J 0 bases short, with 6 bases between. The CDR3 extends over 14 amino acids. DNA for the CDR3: TGTGCCAGCAGCTTATTAGGCAGCACAGATACGCAGTATTTT. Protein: CASSLLGSTDTQYF.

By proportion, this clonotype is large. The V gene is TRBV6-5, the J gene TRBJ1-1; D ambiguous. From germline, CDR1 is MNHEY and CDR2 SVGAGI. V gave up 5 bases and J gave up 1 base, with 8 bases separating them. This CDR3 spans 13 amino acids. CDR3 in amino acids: CASSPNGNTEAFF. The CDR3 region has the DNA TGTGCCAGCAGTCCAAATGGGAACACTGAAGCTTTCTTT.

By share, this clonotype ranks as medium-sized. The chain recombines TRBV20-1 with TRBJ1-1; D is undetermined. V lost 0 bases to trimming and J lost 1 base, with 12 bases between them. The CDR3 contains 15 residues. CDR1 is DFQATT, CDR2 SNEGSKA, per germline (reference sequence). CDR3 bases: TGCAGTGCTAGAGATCCCTCTCGAGGGAACACTGAAGCTTTCTTT. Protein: CSARDPSRGNTEAFF.

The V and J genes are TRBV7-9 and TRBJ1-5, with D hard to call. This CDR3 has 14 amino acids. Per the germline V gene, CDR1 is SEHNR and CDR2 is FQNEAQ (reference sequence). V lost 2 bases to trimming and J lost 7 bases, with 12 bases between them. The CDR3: CASSLNGYGQPQHF. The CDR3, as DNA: TGTGCCAGCAGCTTAAATGGTTATGGGCAGCCCCAGCATTTT. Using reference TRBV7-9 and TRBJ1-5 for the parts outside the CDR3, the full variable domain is DTGVSQNPRHKITKRGQNVTFRCDPISEHNRLYWYRQTLGQGPEFLTYFQNEAQLEKSRLLSDRFSAERPKGSFSTLEIQRTEQGDSAMYLCASSLNGYGQPQHFGDGTRLSIL.

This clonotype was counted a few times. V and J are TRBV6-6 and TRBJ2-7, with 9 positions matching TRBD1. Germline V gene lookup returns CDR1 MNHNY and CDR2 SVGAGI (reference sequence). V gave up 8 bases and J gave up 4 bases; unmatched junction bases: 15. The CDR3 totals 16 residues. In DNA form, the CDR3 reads TGTGCCAGCGCGCGAATAACAACAGGGGGCGGATACGAGCAGTACTTC. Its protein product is CASARITTGGGYEQYF.

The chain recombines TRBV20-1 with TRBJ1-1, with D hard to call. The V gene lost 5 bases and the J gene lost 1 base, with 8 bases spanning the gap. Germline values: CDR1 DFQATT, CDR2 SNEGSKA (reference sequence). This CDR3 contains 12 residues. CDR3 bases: TGCAGTGCTCCGACCGAGAACACTGAAGCTTTCTTT. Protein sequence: CSAPTENTEAFF.

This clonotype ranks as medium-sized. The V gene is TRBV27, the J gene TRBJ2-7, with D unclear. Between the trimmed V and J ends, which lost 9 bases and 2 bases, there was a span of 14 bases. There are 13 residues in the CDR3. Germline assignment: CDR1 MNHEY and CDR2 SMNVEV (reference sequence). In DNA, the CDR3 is TGTGCCAGTAGCAAGACACAGACCTACGAGCAGTACTTC. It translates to CASSKTQTYEQYF.

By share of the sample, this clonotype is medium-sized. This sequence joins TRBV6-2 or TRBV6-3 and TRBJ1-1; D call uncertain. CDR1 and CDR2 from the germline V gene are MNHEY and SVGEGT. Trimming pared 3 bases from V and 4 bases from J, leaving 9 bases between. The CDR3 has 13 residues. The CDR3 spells CASSYGRATEAFF. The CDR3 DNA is TGTGCCAGCAGTTATGGAAGGGCCACTGAAGCTTTCTTT.

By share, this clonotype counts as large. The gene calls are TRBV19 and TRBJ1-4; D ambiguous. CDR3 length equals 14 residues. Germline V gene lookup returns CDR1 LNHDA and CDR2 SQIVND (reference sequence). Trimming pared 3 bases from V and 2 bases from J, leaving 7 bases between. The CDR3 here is CASSIVGTNEKLFF. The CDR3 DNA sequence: TGTGCCAGTAGTATCGTAGGGACTAATGAAAAACTGTTTTTT.

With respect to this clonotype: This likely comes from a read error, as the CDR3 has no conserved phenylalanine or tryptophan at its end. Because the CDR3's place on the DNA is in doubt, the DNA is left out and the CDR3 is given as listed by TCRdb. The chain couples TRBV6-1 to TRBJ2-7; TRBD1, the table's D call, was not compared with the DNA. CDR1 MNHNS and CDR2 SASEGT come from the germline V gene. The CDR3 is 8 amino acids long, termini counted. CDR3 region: CASSKETG.

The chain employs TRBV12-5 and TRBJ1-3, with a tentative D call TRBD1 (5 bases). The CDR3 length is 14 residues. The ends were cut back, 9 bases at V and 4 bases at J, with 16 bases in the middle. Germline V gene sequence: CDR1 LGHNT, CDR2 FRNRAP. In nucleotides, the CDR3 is TGTGCTAGCTCCCCCGGGGGAGGCGGAAACACCATATATTTT. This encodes CASSPGGGGNTIYF.

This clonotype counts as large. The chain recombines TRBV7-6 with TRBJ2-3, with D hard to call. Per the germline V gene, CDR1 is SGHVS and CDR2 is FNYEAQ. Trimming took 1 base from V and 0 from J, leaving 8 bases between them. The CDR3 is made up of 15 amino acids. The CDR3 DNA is TGTGCCAGCAGCTTAGAGGTCTCTAGCACAGATACGCAGTATTTT. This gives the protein CASSLEVSSTDTQYF.

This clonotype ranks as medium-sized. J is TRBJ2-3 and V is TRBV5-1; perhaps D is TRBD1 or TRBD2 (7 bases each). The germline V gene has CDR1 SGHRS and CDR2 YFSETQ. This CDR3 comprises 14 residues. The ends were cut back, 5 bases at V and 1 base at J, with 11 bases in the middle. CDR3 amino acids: CASRQGGGTDTQYF. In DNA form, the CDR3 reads TGCGCCAGCAGGCAGGGGGGGGGCACAGATACGCAGTATTTT.

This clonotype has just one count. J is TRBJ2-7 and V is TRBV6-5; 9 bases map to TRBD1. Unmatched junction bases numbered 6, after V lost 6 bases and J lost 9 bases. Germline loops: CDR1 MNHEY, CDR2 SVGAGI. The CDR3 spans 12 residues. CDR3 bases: TGTGCCAGCAGCCGGGACAGGGAGCCGCAGTACTTC. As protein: CASSRDREPQYF.

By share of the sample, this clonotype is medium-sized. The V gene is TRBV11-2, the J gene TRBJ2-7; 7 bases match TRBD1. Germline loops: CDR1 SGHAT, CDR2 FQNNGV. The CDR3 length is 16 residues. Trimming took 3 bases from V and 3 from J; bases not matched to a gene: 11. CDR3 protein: CASSFPGDREGYEQYF. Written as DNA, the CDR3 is TGTGCCAGCAGCTTTCCCGGCGACAGGGAAGGCTACGAGCAGTACTTC.

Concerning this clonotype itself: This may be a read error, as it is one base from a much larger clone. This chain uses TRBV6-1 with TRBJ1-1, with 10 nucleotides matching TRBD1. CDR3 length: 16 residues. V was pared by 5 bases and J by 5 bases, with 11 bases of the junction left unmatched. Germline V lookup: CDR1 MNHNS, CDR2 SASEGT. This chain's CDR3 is CASSYPGTGAGTEAFF. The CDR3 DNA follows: TGTGCCAGCAGTTACCCAGGGACAGGGGCAGGGACTGAAGCTTTCTTT.

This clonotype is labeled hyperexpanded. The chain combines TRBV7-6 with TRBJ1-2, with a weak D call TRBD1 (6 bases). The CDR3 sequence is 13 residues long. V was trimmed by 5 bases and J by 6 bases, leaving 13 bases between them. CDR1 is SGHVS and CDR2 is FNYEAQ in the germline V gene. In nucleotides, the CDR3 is TGTGCCAGCAGCCCTACAGGGTTGGATGGCTACACCTTC. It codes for CASSPTGLDGYTF.

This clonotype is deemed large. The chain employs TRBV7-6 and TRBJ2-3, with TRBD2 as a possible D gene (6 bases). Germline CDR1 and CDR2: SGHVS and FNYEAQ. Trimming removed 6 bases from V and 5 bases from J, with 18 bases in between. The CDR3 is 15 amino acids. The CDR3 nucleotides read TGTGCCAGCAGTCTTAGGGACTCCCGGAAAGATACGCAGTATTTT. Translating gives CASSLRDSRKDTQYF.

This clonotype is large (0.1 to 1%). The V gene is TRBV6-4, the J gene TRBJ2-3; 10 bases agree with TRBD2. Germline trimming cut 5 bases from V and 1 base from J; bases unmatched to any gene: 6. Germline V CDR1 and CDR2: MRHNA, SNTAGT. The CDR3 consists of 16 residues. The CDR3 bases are TGTGCCAGCAGTCCGACCGGGACTAGCGGCACAGATACGCAGTATTTT. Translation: CASSPTGTSGTDTQYF.

CDR3 DNA sequence: TGTGCTAGCTCCCTACTTGGGGGGGCGAGCTCCTACGAGCAGTACTTC. Residues: CASSLLGGASSYEQYF. This chain joins TRBV12-5 and TRBJ2-7; D may be TRBD2 (7 bases). Trimming took 9 bases from V and 0 from J, leaving 21 bases between them. The germline CDR1 and CDR2 sequences are LGHNT and FRNRAP. CDR3 length equals 16 residues.

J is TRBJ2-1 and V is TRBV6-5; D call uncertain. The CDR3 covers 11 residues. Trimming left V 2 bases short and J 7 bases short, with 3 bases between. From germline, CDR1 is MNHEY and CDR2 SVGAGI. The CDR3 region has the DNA TGTGCCAGCAGTTACGCGAATGAGCAGTTCTTC. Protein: CASSYANEQFF.

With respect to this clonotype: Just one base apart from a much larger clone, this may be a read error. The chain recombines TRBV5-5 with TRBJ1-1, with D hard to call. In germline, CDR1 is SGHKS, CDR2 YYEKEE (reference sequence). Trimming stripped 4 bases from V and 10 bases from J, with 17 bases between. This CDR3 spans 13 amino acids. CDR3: CASSALRGLTAFF. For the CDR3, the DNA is TGTGCCAGCAGCGCCCTCCGTGGGTTAACAGCTTTCTTT.